This TCR beta chain is drawn from a study of blood T cell repertoires in COVID-19. Background on the study: Sample material is recorded as cDNA or gDNA derived from T cells, B-cell-depleted T cells, or PBMCs.

Assay used: immunoSEQ multiplex PCR; TCRdb lists only in-frame clones, some missing. The data contain 35,000 to 45,000 clones, over 75% of them singletons. This clone was seen more than once but under ten times. Germline CDR1 and CDR2: WNHNN and SYGVQD (reference sequence). Trimming cost V 0 bases and J 0 bases, with 8 bases left between them. This CDR3 comprises 16 residues. The receptor's source is a human donor in a cohort sampled during active COVID-19. The sample consisted of peripheral blood. J is TRBJ2-2 and V is TRBV10-1; D possibly corresponds to TRBD2 (5 bases). The CDR3 DNA follows: TGCGCCAGCAGTGAGTCGGCGGGCTCGAACACCGGGGAGCTGTTTTTT. This encodes CASSESAGSNTGELFF.